The 22 T cell receptor beta chains in this list originate from one sample, sequenced in a study of shared clonotypes between healthy human individuals. Measured with immunoSEQ multiplex PCR; TCRdb has only the in-frame clones, and not every one. The sample yields approximately 1,500,000 clones, 96% seen once. Sequenced: naive CD4+ T cells sorted from blood. Specified subset: CD45RA+ positively selected. These TCRs come from a man aged 30 to 45 in good health.

This clone came up once. This chain connects TRBV6-1 to TRBJ2-5, with TRBD1 matching over 8 bases. Trimming cost V 3 bases and J 3 bases; bases outside gene matches: 3. Germline CDR1 is MNHNS and CDR2 is SASEGT. CDR3 length equals 14 residues. CDR3 residues: CASSEDRVKETQYF. CDR3 nucleotides: TGTGCCAGCAGTGAGGACAGGGTTAAAGAGACCCAGTACTTC.

The CDR3 loop reads CASAPASGRGWISYEQYF. CDR3 DNA sequence: TGTGCCAGCGCACCGGCTAGCGGGAGGGGGTGGATCTCCTACGAGCAGTACTTC. The chain has TRBV27 and TRBJ2-7, with 12 bases aligning to TRBD2. Trimming cost V 8 bases and J 0 bases; bases outside gene matches: 14. The CDR3 contains 18 residues. CDR1 MNHEY and CDR2 SMNVEV come from the germline V gene (reference sequence).

The rearrangement links TRBV30 to TRBJ2-3; D ambiguous. The ends were cut back, 0 bases at V and 4 bases at J, with 8 bases in the middle. The CDR3 is 13 amino acids. CDR1 and CDR2 (germline): GTSNPN, SVGIG (reference sequence). The CDR3 reads CAWSVRSADTQYF. As DNA, the CDR3 is TGTGCCTGGAGTGTACGAAGCGCAGATACGCAGTATTTT.

Points on this clone: Distinct nucleotide sequences in the sample also encode this CDR3. The chain couples TRBV18 to TRBJ2-7; no clear D. Germline lookup yields CDR1 KGHSH and CDR2 LQKENI. V was cut by 4 bases and J by 0 bases, with 1 base left in between. The CDR3 has 11 residues. The CDR3 DNA reads as TGTGCCAGCTCACTCTCCTACGAGCAGTACTTC. Translating it yields CASSLSYEQYF.

The chain couples TRBV6-5 to TRBJ2-1, with TRBD1 identical over 8 bases. The junction had 6 bases not matched to a gene; V was cut back by 11 bases and J by 6 bases. Germline assignment: CDR1 MNHEY and CDR2 SVGAGI. There are 12 residues in the CDR3. CDR3 protein: CASQGDSNEQFF. CDR3 DNA sequence: TGTGCCTCACAGGGGGACTCCAATGAGCAGTTCTTC.

This chain uses TRBV5-5 with TRBJ2-3; no definite D call. The germline gives CDR1 SGHKS, CDR2 YYEKEE (reference sequence). Trimming took 0 bases from V and 2 from J, leaving 7 bases between them. The CDR3 is 14 amino acids. The CDR3 sequence is CASSLVGYTDTQYF. Written as DNA, the CDR3 is TGTGCCAGCAGCTTGGTGGGCTACACAGATACGCAGTATTTT.

V usage is TRBV7-9 and J usage is TRBJ1-1, with TRBD1 identical over 7 bases. Germline trimming cut 5 bases from V and 3 bases from J; bases unmatched to any gene: 9. Germline-derived CDR1 and CDR2 are SEHNR and FQNEAQ (reference sequence). The length of the CDR3 is 15 residues. CDR3 DNA sequence: TGTGCCAGCAGCCCCACCAAGGGGGCGGACACTGAAGCTTTCTTT. Translation: CASSPTKGADTEAFF.

This sequence joins TRBV5-4 and TRBJ1-2, with 8 bases lining up with TRBD1. Germline trimming cut 1 base from V and 8 bases from J; bases unmatched to any gene: 13. Germline V gene data show CDR1 as SGHNT and CDR2 as YYREEE (reference sequence). The CDR3 loop spans 16 amino acids. The CDR3 spells CASSLQRRGQGGGYTF. For the CDR3, the DNA is TGTGCCAGCAGCTTGCAGCGACGAGGACAGGGAGGCGGCTACACCTTC.

DNA for the CDR3: TGCGCCAGCAGTCCCGGGGGCGGAACGAACACCGGGGAGCTGTTTTTT. The encoded protein is CASSPGGGTNTGELFF. V gene TRBV10-1 combines with J gene TRBJ2-2, with D perhaps TRBD1 or TRBD2 (6 bases each). Trimming left V 5 bases short and J 0 bases short, with 13 bases between. Germline V gives CDR1 WNHNN, CDR2 SYGVQD (reference sequence). The CDR3 has 16 residues.

The chain is built from TRBV11-2 and TRBJ2-7; no clear D gene. Trimming stripped 1 base from V and 6 bases from J, with 13 bases between. This CDR3 contains 14 residues. Germline V gene lookup returns CDR1 SGHAT and CDR2 FQNNGV. The CDR3 loop reads CASSLASPLSEQYF. The CDR3 DNA reads as TGTGCCAGCAGCTTAGCTTCCCCACTTTCCGAGCAGTACTTC.

The chain combines TRBV11-2 with TRBJ2-7; 7 nucleotides match TRBD2. The trim removed 5 bases at V and 3 bases at J, leaving 13 bases unmatched. The length of the CDR3 is 16 residues. Germline values: CDR1 SGHAT, CDR2 FQNNGV. CDR3 residues: CASSPAGVGGGYEQYF. CDR3 in DNA: TGTGCCAGCAGCCCCGCGGGGGTTGGCGGAGGCTACGAGCAGTACTTC. Combining the CDR3 with reference TRBV11-2 and TRBJ2-7 gives the whole variable domain EAGVAQSPRYKIIEKRQSVAFWCNPISGHATLYWYQQILGQGPKLLIQFQNNGVVDDSQLPKDRFSAERLKGVDSTLKIQPAKLEDSAVYLCASSPAGVGGGYEQYFGPGTRLTVT.

This chain connects TRBV30 to TRBJ2-7; the D is unclear. This CDR3 has 11 amino acids. V lost 3 bases and J lost 5, with 8 bases in between. Per germline, CDR1 GTSNPN and CDR2 SVGIG (reference sequence). CDR3 loop: CAWRGSHEQYF. Here the CDR3 DNA reads TGTGCCTGGAGGGGCAGCCACGAGCAGTACTTC.

The chain links TRBV28 to TRBJ2-3, with D possibly TRBD1 on 5 matching bases. Germline CDR1 MDHEN, CDR2 SYDVKM. The CDR3 has 15 amino acids. Trimming stripped 1 base from V and 6 bases from J, with 14 bases between. The CDR3 DNA sequence: TGTGCCAGCAGTTTATATCGGGTTCCAGGGGATACGCAGTATTTT. This gives the protein CASSLYRVPGDTQYF.

The V and J genes are TRBV14 and TRBJ2-5, with TRBD2 as a possible D gene (5 bases). The CDR3 loop spans 14 amino acids. The germline V gene has CDR1 SGHDN and CDR2 FVKESK. Trimming cost V 1 base and J 0 bases, with 6 bases left between them. The CDR3 DNA sequence: TGTGCCAGCAGCCAAGGGACTTACCAAGAGACCCAGTACTTC. It is translated as CASSQGTYQETQYF.

In DNA, the CDR3 is TGTGCCAGCAGCTTGTCCAGCGGGGGCTACAATGAGCAGTTCTTC. This codes for CASSLSSGGYNEQFF. This rearrangement joins TRBV5-6 to TRBJ2-1; 8 bases fit TRBD2. The trim removed 1 base at V and 3 bases at J, leaving 3 bases unmatched. CDR3 length equals 15 residues. From germline, CDR1 is SGHDT and CDR2 YYEEEE.

The chain carries TRBV10-3 and TRBJ2-3, with D uncertain. CDR1 and CDR2 (germline): ENHRY, SYGVKD. The CDR3 totals 14 residues. The V gene lost 6 bases and the J gene lost 0 bases, with 10 bases spanning the gap. This chain's CDR3 is CAIRKDGSTDTQYF. The CDR3 nucleotides read TGTGCCATCAGAAAAGACGGGAGCACAGATACGCAGTATTTT.

This chain links TRBV10-3 with TRBJ2-3; 8 bases align to TRBD2. Germline CDR1 reads ENHRY; CDR2 reads SYGVKD. The J segment lost 0 bases and the V segment lost 2 bases, leaving 13 bases of the junction unmatched. CDR3 size: 19 residues. CDR3 in DNA: TGTGCCATCAGTGAGCCCTTAGCGGGACGGTTATCTAGCACAGATACGCAGTATTTT. Amino acids: CAISEPLAGRLSSTDTQYF.

V usage is TRBV15 and J usage is TRBJ1-4; 7 bases match TRBD1. Germline V gives CDR1 LNHNV, CDR2 YYDKDF (reference sequence). The length of the CDR3 is 16 residues. Unmatched junction bases numbered 10, after V lost 1 base and J lost 8 bases. CDR3: CATSRVPDRINEKLFF. The CDR3 DNA reads as TGTGCCACCAGCAGAGTTCCGGACAGGATCAACGAAAAACTGTTTTTT.

The V call is TRBV7-9, the J call TRBJ1-2; D is possibly TRBD1 (5 bases). Per germline, CDR1 SEHNR and CDR2 FQNEAQ (reference sequence). This CDR3 has 16 residues. V was trimmed by 1 base and J by 2 bases, leaving 14 bases between them. CDR3 loop: CASSLGLLAGNYGYTF. The CDR3 DNA is TGTGCCAGCAGCTTAGGGCTCCTGGCAGGGAACTATGGCTACACCTTC.

The rearrangement links TRBV27 to TRBJ1-5; D perhaps matches TRBD1 (6 bases). CDR3 length: 15 residues. The germline gives CDR1 MNHEY, CDR2 SMNVEV (reference sequence). The germline V and J ends were trimmed by 6 bases and 0 bases, with 12 bases remaining between them. CDR3 protein: CASRPTGSSNQPQHF. CDR3 nucleotide sequence: TGTGCCAGCAGGCCAACAGGGAGTAGCAATCAGCCCCAGCATTTT.

This chain links TRBV4-1 with TRBJ2-7, with D perhaps matching TRBD1 (6 bases). The CDR3 covers 16 residues. Germline V lookup: CDR1 MGHRA, CDR2 YSYEKL. V was cut by 4 bases and J by 1 base, with 17 bases left in between. The CDR3 loop is CASSREGGLKSYEQYF. The CDR3 DNA is TGCGCCAGCAGCCGCGAAGGGGGTCTAAAATCCTACGAGCAGTACTTC.

With regard to this clone: One junction end disagrees with the germline gene, perhaps due to a read error. The chain links TRBV30 to TRBJ2-2; 8 bases are a match to TRBD1. This CDR3 has 20 amino acids. Germline CDR1 and CDR2: GTSNPN and SVGIG (reference sequence). In DNA, the CDR3 is TGTGCCTGGAGTGCCCTCTACGGACAGGGCCCTTTTGACTGGCACCGGGGAGCTGTTTTT. This translates into CAWSALYGQGPFDWHRGAVF.